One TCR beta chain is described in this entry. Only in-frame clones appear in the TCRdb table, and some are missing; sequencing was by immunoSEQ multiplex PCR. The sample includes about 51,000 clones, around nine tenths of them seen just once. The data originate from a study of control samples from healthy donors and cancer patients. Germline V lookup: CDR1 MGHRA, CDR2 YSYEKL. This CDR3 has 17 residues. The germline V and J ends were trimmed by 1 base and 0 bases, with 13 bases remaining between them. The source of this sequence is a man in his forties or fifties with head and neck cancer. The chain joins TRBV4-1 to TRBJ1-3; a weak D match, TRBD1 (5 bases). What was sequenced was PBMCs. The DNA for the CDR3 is TGCGCCAGCAGCCAAGGTCGCAGGGCAAGCTCTGGAAACACCATATATTTT. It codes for CASSQGRRASSGNTIYF.